This T cell receptor beta chain was captured by sequencing in a study of molecular identifiers for immune sequencing clone quantification. About the research overall: Four of five RNA aliquots from roughly 21,000 or 96,000 naive CD8 T cells were sequenced.

Previously described methods with listed TCR primers produced the bulk TCR libraries. MiXCR, applied by TCRdb to the PCR reads, yields one record per CDR3 protein. The table lists approximately 500,000 distinct CDR3 sequences, around 23% of them singletons, with around 0.78% in the top ten. Trimming removed 3 bases from V and 2 bases from J, with 8 bases in between. Germline V gene data show CDR1 as SGHAT and CDR2 as FQNNGV. The CDR3 loop spans 13 amino acids. This clonotype was observed a handful of times. Naive CD8 libraries used about 20,000 to 1,000,000 sorted cells and 10%, 30% or 50% RNA. When naive CD8 T cells were sorted, they were gated as CD8+CD4-CCR7+CD45RA+.

J is TRBJ2-7 and V is TRBV11-2, with no clear D. The receptor was derived from a human donor in good health. Some libraries in this study had Jurkat cell RNA spiked in. Sequencing was done on a sample of naive CD8+ T cells from blood, with Jurkat cell RNA spiked in. This sample's subset: FACS-sorted CD8+CD4-CCR7+CD45RA+ naive T cells. This CDR3 reads CASSFSRTYEQYF. Written as DNA, the CDR3 is TGTGCCAGCAGCTTTTCACGGACCTACGAGCAGTACTTC. The full variable domain, with the rest looked up from reference TRBV11-2 and TRBJ2-7, is EAGVAQSPRYKIIEKRQSVAFWCNPISGHATLYWYQQILGQGPKLLIQFQNNGVVDDSQLPKDRFSAERLKGVDSTLKIQPAKLEDSAVYLCASSFSRTYEQYFGPGTRLTVT.